This entry lists 18 T cell receptor beta chains sequenced from one sample in a study of control samples from healthy donors and cancer patients. The repertoire was sequenced with immunoSEQ multiplex PCR; TCRdb's copy has only in-frame clones and lacks some. The repertoire includes 210,000 or so clones, 91% of them detected once, and less than 2% sits in the top ten. The specimen sequenced was blood. The source is a man between 25 and 39 years old in good health.

The chain combines TRBV30 with TRBJ1-2; D unresolved. CDR1 and CDR2 (germline): GTSNPN, SVGIG (reference sequence). V lost 0 bases, J lost 2 bases, and 10 bases lay in between. The CDR3 runs to 14 residues. CDR3 sequence: CAWSVGHSNYGYTF. CDR3 sequence (DNA): TGTGCCTGGAGTGTCGGTCATTCCAACTATGGCTACACCTTC. Full variable domain (remainder filled in from reference TRBV30 and TRBJ1-2): SQTIHQWPATLVQPVGSPLSLECTVEGTSNPNLYWYRQAAGRGLQLLFYSVGIGQISSEVPQNLSASRPQDRQFILSSKKLLLSDSGFYLCAWSVGHSNYGYTFGSGTRLTVV.

The chain joins TRBV11-3 to TRBJ2-3; D is perhaps TRBD2 (5 bases). The CDR3 totals 14 residues. Trimming pared 5 bases from V and 4 bases from J, leaving 13 bases between. Germline CDR1 SGHNT, CDR2 YENEEA. CDR3 sequence (DNA): TGTGCCAGCAGCGTAGGCCCCGGGGCAGATACGCAGTATTTT. This translates into CASSVGPGADTQYF.

The rearrangement uses TRBV5-1 and TRBJ1-1, with a tentative D call TRBD1 (6 bases). This CDR3 contains 16 residues. CDR1 is SGHRS and CDR2 is YFSETQ in the germline V gene. Trimming removed 2 bases from V and 0 bases from J, with 14 bases in between. The CDR3 DNA reads TGCGCCAGCAGCTTAGTGGGGGGGCGAATGAACACTGAAGCTTTCTTT. Amino acids: CASSLVGGRMNTEAFF.

The genes are TRBV9 and TRBJ2-4, with TRBD2 matching over 8 bases. The CDR3 has 19 residues. Germline V gene sequence: CDR1 SGDLS, CDR2 YYNGEE. J lost 3 bases, V lost 0 bases, and 14 bases had no gene match. CDR3 loop: CASSVGSSGPPHHKNIQYF. For the CDR3, the DNA is TGTGCCAGCAGCGTAGGGTCTAGCGGGCCACCCCACCACAAAAACATTCAGTACTTC.

V gene TRBV15 combines with J gene TRBJ1-1; a possible D gene is TRBD1 (5 bases). Germline-derived CDR1 and CDR2 are LNHNV and YYDKDF (reference sequence). The CDR3 loop spans 16 amino acids. V lost 0 bases and J 8 bases, leaving 19 bases between the germline ends. The CDR3 DNA sequence: TGTGCCACCAGCAGAGATCGATTTGGGACCTCTAAAGAAGCTTTCTTT. Its translation is CATSRDRFGTSKEAFF.

The V and J genes are TRBV14 and TRBJ1-4; no definite D call. Germline V lookup: CDR1 SGHDN, CDR2 FVKESK. The V and J ends lost 1 base and 4 bases respectively, with 10 bases between them. The CDR3 is made up of 15 amino acids. CDR3 sequence: CASSQGRTGNEKLFF. The CDR3 DNA follows: TGTGCCAGCAGCCAAGGGAGGACGGGTAATGAAAAACTGTTTTTT. The variable domain in full, with the rest retrieved from reference TRBV14 and TRBJ1-4, is EAGVTQFPSHSVIEKGQTVTLRCDPISGHDNLYWYRRVMGKEIKFLLHFVKESKQDESGMPNNRFLAERTGGTYSTLKVQPAELEDSGVYFCASSQGRTGNEKLFFGSGTQLSVL.

V usage is TRBV7-9 and J usage is TRBJ2-2, with unresolved D. V lost 3 bases and J lost 4, with 3 bases in between. The CDR3 has 12 residues. Germline V lookup: CDR1 SEHNR, CDR2 FQNEAQ (reference sequence). The CDR3 sequence: CASSFGTGELFF. CDR3 nucleotides: TGTGCCAGCAGCTTTGGCACCGGGGAGCTGTTTTTT.

The chain has TRBV21-1 and TRBJ2-7; the table's D call TRBD2 went unverified against the DNA. TRBV21-1 is annotated as a pseudogene. CDR3 length: 17 residues. The CDR3 is CASSKGTSGGPSYEQYF. The CDR3 DNA reads TGTGCCAGCAGCAAAGGGACTAGCGGGGGGCCCTCCTACGAGCAGTACTTC.

This chain connects TRBV7-9 to TRBJ1-4; the D gene is possibly TRBD1 (6 bases). The CDR3 is 13 amino acids. CDR1 and CDR2 (germline): SEHNR, FQNEAQ (reference sequence). Trimming left V 6 bases short and J 6 bases short, with 11 bases between. CDR3 nucleotide sequence: TGTGCCAGCAGTCGAGGGGGGGATGAAAAACTGTTTTTT. Amino acid sequence: CASSRGGDEKLFF.

This chain links TRBV7-9 with TRBJ2-3; unclear D gene. The CDR3 is made up of 12 amino acids. In germline, CDR1 is SEHNR, CDR2 FQNEAQ (reference sequence). Deletions cut 5 bases from V and 5 bases from J, with 8 bases between. CDR3 loop: CASSPPGDTQYF. CDR3 sequence (DNA): TGTGCCAGCAGCCCCCCCGGAGATACGCAGTATTTT.

This clone was counted only a few times. This chain uses TRBV12-3 or TRBV12-4 with TRBJ1-1; D unresolved. The CDR3 extends over 13 amino acids. The V gene lost 5 bases and the J gene lost 0 bases, with 7 bases spanning the gap. CDR3 in DNA: TGTGCCAGCAGTGCGACTATGAACACTGAAGCTTTCTTT. Protein product: CASSATMNTEAFF.

V and J are TRBV7-9 and TRBJ1-1, with D possibly TRBD1 on 5 matching bases. CDR1 is SEHNR, CDR2 FQNEAQ, per germline (reference sequence). The CDR3 totals 15 residues. Trimming took 4 bases from V and 8 from J, leaving 20 bases between them. Here the CDR3 reads CASSYIGVGGNEAFF. The DNA for the CDR3 is TGTGCCAGCAGCTACATCGGGGTGGGGGGAAACGAAGCTTTCTTT.

The chain links TRBV29-1 to TRBJ1-1, with D maybe TRBD1 (5 bases). Germline CDR1 SQVTM, CDR2 ANQGSEA. Trimming pared 6 bases from V and 5 bases from J, leaving 13 bases between. There are 12 residues in the CDR3. The CDR3 reads CSVVGVVTEAFF. DNA for the CDR3: TGCAGCGTGGTGGGGGTAGTAACTGAAGCTTTCTTT.

This chain joins TRBV7-2 and TRBJ2-1; a weak D match, TRBD2 (6 bases). This CDR3 region has 15 residues. The V gene's germline CDR1 is SGHTA and CDR2 FQGNSA. V lost 5 bases and J 2 bases, leaving 13 bases between the germline ends. CDR3 in DNA: TGTGCCAGCAGCCGTTTTAGCGGAGCCTACAATGAGCAGTTCTTC. Protein product: CASSRFSGAYNEQFF.

The genes are TRBV6-5 and TRBJ2-3; unclear D gene. Trimming pared 5 bases from V and 2 bases from J, leaving 5 bases between. CDR1 and CDR2 from the germline V gene are MNHEY and SVGAGI. The CDR3 runs 12 residues. The CDR3 DNA follows: TGTGCCAGCAGTCTAGACACAGATACGCAGTATTTT. Translating gives CASSLDTDTQYF.

The chain joins TRBV5-3 to TRBJ1-1, with TRBD1 as a possible D gene (6 bases). TRBV5-3 is an ORF, and what it does is uncertain. With 2 bases removed from V and 6 bases from J, the gap between germline ends came to 14 bases. CDR3 length: 14 amino acids. The chain's CDR3 is CARSFRDKGAEAFF. The CDR3 bases are TGTGCCAGAAGCTTCCGGGACAAAGGCGCTGAAGCTTTCTTT.

The chain carries TRBV28 and TRBJ2-6, with no clear D. The CDR3 has 15 amino acids. The germline V gene has CDR1 MDHEN and CDR2 SYDVKM. V lost 7 bases to trimming and J lost 2 bases, with 12 bases between them. The CDR3 sequence is CASKTDRTGANVLTF. The CDR3 DNA is TGTGCCAGCAAGACCGACCGGACTGGGGCCAACGTCCTGACTTTC.

J is TRBJ1-4 and V is TRBV13; D remains ambiguous. This CDR3 has 16 amino acids. V was trimmed by 0 bases and J by 0 bases, leaving 8 bases between them. The germline V gene encodes CDR1 PRHDT and CDR2 FYEKMQ (reference sequence). CDR3 in amino acids: CASSLGPEATNEKLFF. In DNA, the CDR3 is TGTGCCAGCAGCTTAGGTCCGGAGGCAACTAATGAAAAACTGTTTTTT.